This T cell receptor beta chain was sequenced during a study of cytomegalovirus exposure and HLA in healthy donors listed by TCRdb under 2017. For context, the study as a whole: According to an earlier analysis of 587 of the donors, some 170 million T cells yielded some 120 million unique TCR beta sequences and 276 Gb of sequence data. All discovery cohort repertoires had been generated on a single sequencing platform. Rather than drawing on any new phenotypic data, the later analysis identified candidate immune exposures from TCR beta sequences and the way those sequences occurred across donors. In a later genetic analysis, genome-wide SNP genotypes for about three fifths of the roughly 670 donors were used, and that subset was treated as a discovery cohort. The study used immunosequencing to profile the T cell repertoires of 666 subjects and linked those repertoires to cytomegalovirus serostatus. Both class I and class II loci were covered by HLA typing, at four-digit resolution. About 320 gigabases of sequencing data and approximately 80 million unique TCR sequences were included in an early release covering 550 to 800 HLA-typed donors. Among a few hundred genotyped donors of the cohort, an average of 235,054 unique TCR beta nucleotide sequences were sequenced per donor, around a sixth of them non-productive. To decide whether each TCR beta V gene segment behaved as functional or pseudogenic, an earlier analysis of some 570 of the donors relied on high-throughput TCR beta sequencing. The study aimed to test whether signatures of past pathogen exposure could be identified by cataloging public T cell receptors. Along with the approximately 700-subject first cohort, a separate validation cohort of about 110 different subjects was used. The number of typed donors differed by locus: about 620-640 for A, B, C, DRB1 and DQB1; about 520 for DQA1; 606 for DPA1; and roughly 470 for DPB1. Donor age, sex, ethnicity and CMV serostatus were collected together with the repertoire data. Because of strong linkage in the cohort, four or five DR-DQ haplotypes were treated as single units for association and clustering. The genetic ancestry cluster associated with self-reported Caucasian donors included approximately 85% of the roughly 410 genotyped donors. To predict cytomegalovirus infection status, the study brought together high-throughput TCR immunosequencing, statistical association of individual TCRs with disease status, and machine learning. To study patterns of TCR occurrence, a later analysis re-analyzed previously published TCR beta repertoires from just over 650 donors and added high-resolution HLA genotyping. Overall study results and their limits: Specific HLA alleles were associated with 16,951 TCR beta sequences at a false discovery rate of 0.05 in a later analysis. A total of 164 TCR beta chains were listed by the study as associated with cytomegalovirus. In both the original and validation cohorts, the classifier was reported to diagnose cytomegalovirus status with high specificity and sensitivity. Linkage disequilibrium might explain the correlated functional status among segregating V segments, but an unknown experimental factor could not be excluded. A cluster of highly shared sequence variants was judged likely to represent a technical artifact of the sequencing pipeline. Most TCR sequences were observed very rarely across donors, whereas some public TCRs were present in many individuals. Several of the top co-occurrence clusters appeared to be linked to parvovirus B19, influenza, CMV and Epstein-Barr virus, according to a later analysis. The earlier analysis of around 600 of the donors excluded some 15 rarely observed V segments, including chromosome 9 orphons, because counts were too low. The authors suggested that the approach could potentially be extended to other disease states and immunological phenotypes. In a later analysis, the rate of TCR association differed among HLA loci, with DRB1 alleles having the most associated TCRs and HLA-C alleles having the fewest. Roughly uniform sequencing depth across donors was assumed in presence/absence analyses, although this assumption may not hold. Compared with equally common non-associated chains, HLA-associated TCR beta chains in a later analysis were more clonally expanded and had lower generation probabilities. A further reported finding was that TCR beta sequences accurately predicted the HLA-A and HLA-B alleles for most subjects in the first cohort. According to a later analysis, most CMV-associated TCR beta chains appeared to be HLA-restricted, and the HLA associations seemed to be driven largely by CMV exposure. HLA typing was unavailable for some donors at each locus, so association tests used only the typed subset. Broadly in line with IMGT annotations, most TCR beta V segments showed up in productive rearrangements about 87% or about 30% of the time in an earlier analysis of approximately 600 of the donors. The only immune exposure information available for the cohort was CMV serostatus. Compared with the approximately 720-donor mean, donors in an Asian-associated ancestry cluster had fewer N-insertions in productive TCRs, according to a later genetic analysis. In vitro tests confirmed that a few of the cytomegalovirus-associated TCR beta chains recognize cytomegalovirus antigens. V-gene and J-gene trimming of TCR beta chains was associated with a missense DCLRE1C variant in a later genetic analysis, and the association was replicated in an independent cohort. This cohort had only TCR beta chains sequenced, and the lack of alpha or paired-chain data limited which features could be detected. Strong co-occurrence of HLA alleles, especially DR and DQ, made assigning TCR associations to individual alleles difficult.

The cohort was made up of about 610 healthy bone marrow donors. All cohort members were sampled while nominally healthy, although unrecorded immune exposures were likely present. The donor tested CMV seropositive and was one of the 289 seropositive cohort members. Every donor gave a peripheral blood sample, and the peripheral blood mononuclear cells from that sample were used for TCR beta sequencing. The Qiagen DNeasy Blood Extraction Kit was used to extract genomic DNA from the blood cell samples. Library prep was done by the immunoSEQ multiplex PCR assay. The multiplex PCR relied on a mix of 60 forward primers for TCR Vbeta segments and 13 reverse primers for TCR Jbeta segments. The CDR3 region of rearranged TCR beta genes was amplified from genomic DNA with a multiplex PCR assay. The amplified TCR beta libraries were sequenced on the Illumina HiSeq System as 87-base-pair reads. The study's own analysis went as follows. A later analysis counted about 80 million unique TCR beta chains across the 670 or so repertoires, and roughly 10 million of these chains were shared by at least two donors. A nearest-neighbor algorithm error-corrected the raw reads and collapsed the reads into unique sequences, merging closely related sequences to remove PCR and sequencing errors. Alignment of CDR3 sequences to IMGT reference sequences was used to assign V, D and J gene segments. Each retained sequence needed at least a six-nucleotide match to both a V gene segment and a J gene segment. Rearrangements were classified as productive when the CDR3 lacked stop codons and remained in frame with V and J, and all other rearrangements were classified as non-productive. CDR3 was defined by IMGT convention, running from the second conserved V-encoded cysteine to the conserved J-encoded phenylalanine. In an earlier analysis of 550 to 650 of the donors, sequences lacking an unambiguous match to a single V gene segment were excluded. In an earlier analysis of almost 600 of the donors, a V segment was called functional when productive rearrangements were above 56.7%, and segregating when the standard deviation between donors exceeded 5%. A statistical classification framework was built for diagnosing cytomegalovirus status from the catalog of TCR beta chain sequences. V and J gene assignment, in a later analysis, came from comparing TCR nucleotide sequences with IMGT/GENE-DB human TR gene sequences. Using the TCRdist pipeline, a later analysis assigned CDR3 sequences along with most-parsimonious VDJ recombination scenarios. In a later analysis, each TCR beta chain was defined by its CDR3 amino acid sequence together with its V-gene family, and reads without a unique V-gene family were excluded. As a way to deal with suspected cross-contamination and a sequencing artifact, a later analysis dropped roughly 600 nucleotide sequences that were highly shared and had low generation probability. In a later analysis, a clonal expansion index was calculated for each public chain from normalized within-repertoire ranks of inferred template counts. In a later analysis, generation probabilities were computed with a VDJ recombination model fitted to out-of-frame rearrangements, and the resulting probabilities were checked against IGoR. Hypergeometric tests were used in a later analysis to score TCR-TCR, TCR-HLA and TCR-CMV co-occurrence, with a repertoire-size bias correction applied to the TCR pairs. False discovery rates were estimated in a later analysis by permuting HLA or CMV assignments 20 times. A later analysis grouped co-occurring TCRs with DBSCAN, adding TCRdist sequence similarity when clustering within HLA-allele-positive subsets. Repertoires with fewer than 30,000 or more than 120,000 public chains, plus five repertoires with anomalous nucleotide sharing, were excluded from co-occurrence clustering. Here the immuneACCESS table is served through TCRdb, limited to in-frame sequences with V and J called. Missing clones are a known gap in these copies; in checked studies unresolved V genes cover under half, and the rest lacks a known reason. The V and J calls and the clone size are those of that table, but D and trimming were determined from the DNA. The table for this sample records 100,000 to 150,000 clones. Jointly, the top ten make up over 1.5% of the sample.

A word on this clone: Its antigen remains undetermined. Within the sample, other DNA sequences also encode this same CDR3.

Sequencing was performed on PBMCs. The TCR comes from a woman between 40 and 50 years old in good health and CMV-seropositive.

At the DNA level, the sequence is TGTGCCAGCAGGAGGGGACAGGGAGAGGGAAACACCATATATTTT. Its translation reads: CASRRGQGEGNTIYF. Here the chain combines TRBV6-5 and TRBJ1-3, with 9 bases in between that match TRBD1. The germline V gene encodes CDR1 MNHEY and CDR2 SVGAGI. V is cut back by 6 bases and J by 4 bases, with 7 bases in the junction unmatched. The CDR3, from cysteine to phenylalanine, totals 15 residues. This entry keeps only the CDR3 DNA: 45 bases, framed from base 1.